This TCR beta chain was identified during a study of regulatory T cells in long-lasting Graves disease. CDR1 and CDR2 (germline): KGHSH, LQKENI. V shed 0 bases and J shed 6 bases, with 10 bases lying between them. The CDR3 loop spans 14 amino acids. Time point reported: newly diagnosed GD, antithyroid drugs for less than 3 months. Preparation of the TCR library used RNA extracted from PBMCs. This clonotype was seen at least ten times. Building the TCR beta libraries relied on iRepertoire HTBI primers, and CDR3 regions underwent Arm-PCR. One entry per CDR3 protein results from TCRdb running MiXCR on the multiplex PCR reads. The data hold about 220,000 distinct CDR3 sequences, with approximately 18% observed a single time. These same data were also listed under a study on T cells in Graves' hyperthyroidism and ophthalmopathy.

Here the sequenced sample was peripheral blood mononuclear cells (PBMCs), taken at new diagnosis, from a patient treated with antithyroid drugs. This TCR was recovered from a woman aged 30 to 39 with Graves disease. The chain links TRBV18 to TRBJ2-3; D uncertain. For the CDR3, the DNA is TGTGCCAGCTCACCACCGAGTGTGGGCGATACGCAGTATTTT. Protein product: CASSPPSVGDTQYF. The whole variable domain, filled in from reference TRBV18 and TRBJ2-3, reads NAGVMQNPRHLVRRRGQEARLRCSPMKGHSHVYWYRQLPEEGLKFMVYLQKENIIDESGMPKERFSAEFPKEGPSILRIQQVVRGDSAAYFCASSPPSVGDTQYFGPGTRLTVL.